This T cell receptor beta chain was retrieved from a study of blood T cell repertoires in COVID-19. The CDR3 totals 13 residues. Germline CDR1 and CDR2: DFQATT and SNEGSKA (reference sequence). V lost 3 bases and J lost 0, with 3 bases in between. The repertoire was sequenced with immunoSEQ multiplex PCR; TCRdb's copy has only in-frame clones and lacks some. The sample has some 130,000 clones, around 85% seen once. Sequenced sample: peripheral blood. The chain combines TRBV20-1 with TRBJ2-6; D is undetermined. The origin of this receptor is a human donor in a cohort sampled during active COVID-19. The CDR3 DNA reads as TGCAGTGCTAGTCTCTCTGGGGCCAACGTCCTGACTTTC. Encoded protein: CSASLSGANVLTF.